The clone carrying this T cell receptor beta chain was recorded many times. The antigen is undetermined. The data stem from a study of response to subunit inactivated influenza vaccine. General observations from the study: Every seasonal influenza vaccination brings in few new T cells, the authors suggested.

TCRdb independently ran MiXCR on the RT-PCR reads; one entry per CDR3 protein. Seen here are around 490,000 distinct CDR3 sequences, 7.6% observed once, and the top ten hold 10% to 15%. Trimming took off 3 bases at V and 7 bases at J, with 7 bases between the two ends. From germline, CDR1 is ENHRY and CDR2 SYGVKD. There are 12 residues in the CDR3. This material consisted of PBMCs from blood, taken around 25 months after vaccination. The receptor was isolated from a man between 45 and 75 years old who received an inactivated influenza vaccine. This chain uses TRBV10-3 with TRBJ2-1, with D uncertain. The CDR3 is CAISEVGNEQFF. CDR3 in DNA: TGTGCCATCAGTGAAGTTGGAAATGAGCAGTTCTTC.